This record concerns one T cell receptor (beta chain) sequence. Its antigen is unidentified. This sample is part of a study of cytotoxic CD8 clonotypes in ibrutinib-treated CLL. Study details: The patient breakdown showed more than 9 relapsed/refractory and approximately 15 treatment-naive cases, with approximately 18 IGHV unmutated.

TCRdb keeps only in-frame clones here, not all; method: immunoSEQ multiplex PCR. The sample holds some 70,000 clones; 90% are singletons and the top ten take approximately 3%. As input for TCR beta libraries, about 1.9 micrograms of genomic DNA came from cryopreserved PBMCs. This CDR3 is 16 amino acids long. Between the trimmed V and J ends, which lost 5 bases and 0 bases, there was a span of 15 bases. Germline CDR1 reads SEHNR; CDR2 reads FQNEAQ (reference sequence). Study-level points and caveats: Sustained-remission and progressing patients diverged in sampling times. Clonality was higher at baseline than in age-matched healthy donors and tracked circulating CD8+ T-cell counts.

The rearrangement links TRBV7-9 to TRBJ2-3; possible D gene TRBD1, 5 bases. This clonotype was obtained from a human donor with chronic lymphocytic leukemia. The input for sequencing was PBMCs, taken after 12 months of ibrutinib treatment. The CDR3 is CASSTRGGDSTDTQYF. CDR3 DNA: TGTGCCAGCAGCACAAGGGGTGGTGATAGCACAGATACGCAGTATTTT.